A single TCR beta chain is shown here with its context. This clonotype was seen at least ten times. What this receptor recognizes is not known. Base qualities are not recorded, but no much larger clone differs from it by a single base. The CDR3 sequence holds 13 residues, the cysteine and phenylalanine included. The retained sequence is limited to the CDR3, 39 bases, with the frame set at the first base. In the germline V gene, CDR1 corresponds to LGHNA and CDR2 to YNFKEQ. V lost 1 base and J lost 4 bases; the stretch between them is 6 bases long. The sample comes from a study (dated by TCRdb to between 2015 and 2016). Libraries were made using RT-PCR. Sequenced using an Illumina MiSeq. TCRdb trimmed public reads at Q25 via fastp, called clones via MiXCR and kept in-frame beta chains. Each record represents a unique CDR3 protein, reported with the most common genes and DNA among its rows. The sample profile shows hundreds of thousands of distinct CDR3 sequences; approximately 15% of them were found once. The ten largest clones capture 3% to 4.5% of the sample.

This chain joins TRBV4-2 to TRBJ2-3, with TRBD2 as a weak D call on 5 bases. This clonotype originated in a female donor in good health, serving as a healthy control. The sample was memory CD4+ T cells from blood. The CDR3 reads as follows: CASSQAGADTQYF. The nucleotide sequence is TGTGCCAGCAGCCAAGCCGGGGCAGATACGCAGTATTTT.